Presented here are 27 T cell receptor beta chains from one specimen sequenced in a study of CD4 T cells in relation to SARS-CoV-2 and coronaviruses. Libraries were prepared by immunoSEQ multiplex PCR; TCRdb keeps only in-frame clonotypes and omits some of them. Of around 54,000 clones in the sample, about 92% were seen once. The sequenced sample consisted of naive CD4+ T cells from PBMCs. The subset here: naive CD4+ T cells isolated by negative enrichment. The source is an adult with COVID-19.

This chain joins TRBV7-7 and TRBJ2-1; D remains ambiguous. V lost 11 bases, J lost 3 bases, and 17 bases lay in between. CDR3 length: 14 amino acids. The germline V gene has CDR1 SSHAT and CDR2 FNYEAQ (reference sequence). For the CDR3, the DNA is TGTGCCGTATCTAAGGATGGGTTCTACAATGAGCAGTTCTTC. This encodes CAVSKDGFYNEQFF. Full variable domain (outside the CDR3, taken from reference TRBV7-7 and TRBJ2-1): GAGVSQSPRYKVTKRGQDVTLRCDPISSHATLYWYQQALGQGPEFLTYFNYEAQPDKSGLPSDRFSAERPEGSISTLTIQRTEQRDSAMYRCAVSKDGFYNEQFFGPGTRLTVL.

The chain has TRBV27 and TRBJ2-5; TRBD1 aligns across 9 bases. V shed 6 bases, J shed 5 bases, and the junction held 7 bases outside the gene matches. Per the germline V gene, CDR1 is MNHEY and CDR2 is SMNVEV (reference sequence). The length of the CDR3 is 14 residues. The CDR3 loop reads CASRRTGGRETQYF. CDR3 coding DNA: TGTGCCAGCAGACGTACAGGGGGCAGGGAGACCCAGTACTTC.

The J gene is TRBJ2-7, the V gene TRBV18, with unresolved D. CDR1 and CDR2 (germline): KGHSH, LQKENI. The CDR3 has 11 amino acids. Trimming took off 3 bases at V and 6 bases at J, with 6 bases between the two ends. DNA of the CDR3: TGTGCCAGCTCACCCCAACGCGAGCAGTACTTC. Amino acids: CASSPQREQYF.

V usage is TRBV28 and J usage is TRBJ1-5; D is possibly TRBD1 (6 bases). In germline, CDR1 is MDHEN, CDR2 SYDVKM. This CDR3 contains 16 residues. V was pared by 3 bases and J by 5 bases, with 17 bases between. Written as DNA, the CDR3 is TGTGCCAGCAGTTTTCGCCGAACAGGGAGGGATCAGCCCCAGCATTTT. This gives the protein CASSFRRTGRDQPQHF.

In its sample, this clone was seen a few times. The chain is built from TRBV2 and TRBJ1-5; D is undetermined. The CDR3 extends over 14 amino acids. Trimming removed 4 bases from V and 3 bases from J, with 10 bases in between. The germline V gene encodes CDR1 SNHLY and CDR2 FYNNEI. In DNA, the CDR3 is TGTGCCAGCAGTGCTGAATCTAACAATCAGCCCCAGCATTTT. Translation: CASSAESNNQPQHF.

With respect to this clone: An end of the junction differs from the germline gene, which may be a read error. In DNA form, the CDR3 reads TGTGCCAGCCGGACTAGCGGGACACCCTCGATGCACTTC. It yields the protein CASRTSGTPSMHF. This chain links TRBV6-5 with TRBJ2-5, with TRBD2 identical over 12 bases. This CDR3 has 13 amino acids. Germline assignment: CDR1 MNHEY and CDR2 SVGAGI.

The chain combines TRBV6-5 with TRBJ2-5; no definite D call. In germline, CDR1 is MNHEY, CDR2 SVGAGI. This CDR3 is 13 amino acids long. Trimming shortened V by 7 bases and J by 2 bases, and 11 bases separated the two germline ends. CDR3 region: CASTQAPQETQYF. CDR3 sequence (DNA): TGTGCCAGCACACAAGCACCTCAAGAGACCCAGTACTTC.

The CDR3: CASGNRRGASEKLFF. The CDR3 nucleotides read TGTGCCAGCGGAAACCGGCGGGGAGCGAGTGAAAAACTGTTTTTT. The chain couples TRBV27 to TRBJ1-4; D call uncertain. Per the germline V gene, CDR1 is MNHEY and CDR2 is SMNVEV (reference sequence). The V and J ends lost 8 bases and 7 bases respectively, with 20 bases between them. This CDR3 spans 15 amino acids.

The chain's CDR3 is CASSPPGQGSQETQYF. The CDR3 DNA sequence: TGTGCCAGTAGTCCACCGGGACAGGGGAGCCAAGAGACCCAGTACTTC. The chain links TRBV19 to TRBJ2-5; 10 positions agree with TRBD1. V lost 5 bases to trimming and J lost 1 base; unmatched junction nucleotides: 7. The CDR3 runs 16 residues. Per the germline V gene, CDR1 is LNHDA and CDR2 is SQIVND (reference sequence). The full variable domain, its missing parts supplied by reference TRBV19 and TRBJ2-5, is DGGITQSPKYLFRKEGQNVTLSCEQNLNHDAMYWYRQDPGQGLRLIYYSQIVNDFQKGDIAEGYSVSREKKESFPLTVTSAQKNPTAFYLCASSPPGQGSQETQYFGPGTRLLVL.

This clone was recorded a few times. V gene TRBV10-1 combines with J gene TRBJ2-7, with a weak D call TRBD1 (6 bases). Trimming stripped 10 bases from V and 5 bases from J, with 18 bases between. CDR3 length equals 13 residues. Germline loops: CDR1 WNHNN, CDR2 SYGVQD (reference sequence). CDR3 protein: CATQQGPRDEQYF. CDR3 in DNA: TGCGCCACCCAACAGGGCCCTCGGGACGAGCAGTACTTC.

The V call is TRBV19, the J call TRBJ2-1, with 9 bases that match TRBD1. There are 15 residues in the CDR3. V gave up 4 bases and J gave up 5 bases; unmatched junction bases: 6. Per germline, CDR1 LNHDA and CDR2 SQIVND (reference sequence). In nucleotides, the CDR3 is TGTGCCAGTAGTAGCCGGGACAGGGCCCACAATGAGCAGTTCTTC. Its protein is CASSSRDRAHNEQFF.

The chain couples TRBV6-2 or TRBV6-3 to TRBJ1-6; D uncertain. The V gene lost 3 bases and the J gene lost 8 bases, with 14 bases spanning the gap. Germline values: CDR1 MNHEY, CDR2 SVGEGT. The CDR3 runs to 15 residues. The CDR3: CASSYRPRGDSPLHF. CDR3 DNA sequence: TGTGCCAGCAGTTATCGGCCCCGGGGAGATTCACCCCTCCACTTT.

This clone appeared a single time. The chain joins TRBV5-1 to TRBJ1-2; possible D gene TRBD1, 5 bases. Germline V gene sequence: CDR1 SGHRS, CDR2 YFSETQ. The CDR3 is made up of 12 amino acids. Trimming removed 4 bases from V and 5 bases from J, with 9 bases in between. CDR3 residues: CASSDDRYGYTF. The CDR3 bases are TGCGCCAGCAGCGACGACAGATATGGCTACACCTTC. Supplemented by reference TRBV5-1 and TRBJ1-2, the full variable domain reads KAGVTQTPRYLIKTRGQQVTLSCSPISGHRSVSWYQQTPGQGLQFLFEYFSETQRNKGNFPGRFSGRQFSNSRSEMNVSTLELGDSALYLCASSDDRYGYTFGSGTRLTVV.

The chain joins TRBV7-9 to TRBJ1-5; D is ambiguous. The V end was cut by 2 bases, the J end by 3 bases, with 8 bases between. The CDR3 is made up of 14 amino acids. Germline CDR1 reads SEHNR; CDR2 reads FQNEAQ (reference sequence). The CDR3 here is CASSLIGVNQPQHF. In nucleotides, the CDR3 is TGTGCCAGCAGCTTAATTGGAGTCAATCAGCCCCAGCATTTT.

The chain carries TRBV7-8 and TRBJ2-1; 11 nucleotides line up with TRBD2. CDR3 length: 14 residues. Germline V CDR1 and CDR2: SGHVS, FQNEAQ. Losses at the gene ends were 6 bases for V and 10 bases for J; bases not matched to a gene: 8. The CDR3 region is CASRLLAGAGEQFF. The CDR3 bases are TGTGCCAGCAGATTACTAGCGGGAGCGGGGGAGCAGTTCTTC.

The table lists this clone with a few counts. This rearrangement joins TRBV27 to TRBJ1-6; the D gene is possibly TRBD1 (6 bases). The CDR3 loop spans 18 amino acids. Germline V gives CDR1 MNHEY, CDR2 SMNVEV (reference sequence). V was trimmed by 4 bases and J by 0 bases, leaving 16 bases between them. CDR3: CASSYEDSASSYNSPLHF. The CDR3 region has the DNA TGTGCCAGCAGTTATGAGGACAGCGCTAGCTCCTATAATTCACCCCTCCACTTT.

This clone was seen more than once but under ten times. The rearrangement links TRBV6-4 to TRBJ2-2; 9 bases agree with TRBD2. The CDR3 has 15 amino acids. V lost 2 bases, J lost 3 bases, and 1 base stayed unmatched. CDR1 is MRHNA, CDR2 SNTAGT, per germline. The CDR3 DNA reads TGTGCCAGCAGTGACGGCGGGAGGGACACCGGGGAGCTGTTTTTT. Translation gives CASSDGGRDTGELFF.

The rearrangement joins TRBV5-6 to TRBJ2-1, with 8 bases lining up with TRBD2. The CDR3 is made up of 14 amino acids. CDR1 is SGHDT, CDR2 YYEEEE, per germline. V lost 2 bases, J lost 6 bases, and 4 bases stayed unmatched. CDR3 loop: CASSFAGLVNEQFF. CDR3 DNA sequence: TGTGCCAGCAGCTTTGCGGGACTAGTCAATGAGCAGTTCTTC. The full variable domain, in which reference TRBV5-6 and TRBJ2-1 provide the parts outside the CDR3, is DAGVTQSPTHLIKTRGQQVTLRCSPKSGHDTVSWYQQALGQGPQFIFQYYEEEERQRGNFPDRFSGHQFPNYSSELNVNALLLGDSALYLCASSFAGLVNEQFFGPGTRLTVL.

CDR3: CASSVGGPPPGELFF. The CDR3 bases are TGCGCCAGCAGCGTGGGGGGACCGCCGCCCGGGGAGCTGTTTTTT. V is TRBV5-1 and J is TRBJ2-2; a weak D match, TRBD2 (6 bases). This CDR3 has 15 amino acids. Germline loops: CDR1 SGHRS, CDR2 YFSETQ. V was cut by 4 bases and J by 6 bases, with 16 bases left in between. The whole variable domain, remainder taken from reference TRBV5-1 and TRBJ2-2, is KAGVTQTPRYLIKTRGQQVTLSCSPISGHRSVSWYQQTPGQGLQFLFEYFSETQRNKGNFPGRFSGRQFSNSRSEMNVSTLELGDSALYLCASSVGGPPPGELFFGEGSRLTVL.

This clone came up once. The chain employs TRBV7-8 and TRBJ2-6; D not certain. Germline assignment: CDR1 SGHVS and CDR2 FQNEAQ. Trimming cost V 4 bases and J 3 bases, with 13 bases left between them. This CDR3 region has 16 residues. CDR3 residues: CASSSDVSFGANVLTF. CDR3 nucleotide sequence: TGTGCCAGCAGCTCGGACGTCAGCTTTGGGGCCAACGTCCTGACTTTC.

CDR3 nucleotide sequence: TGCAGTGCATCAAGGGATACGCAGTATTTT. Protein product: CSASRDTQYF. The rearrangement uses TRBV20-1 and TRBJ2-3; D is unresolved. The V end was cut by 6 bases, the J end by 6 bases, with 7 bases between. The CDR3 contains 10 residues. Germline CDR1 DFQATT, CDR2 SNEGSKA (reference sequence).

CDR3 DNA sequence: TGCGCCAGCAGCCAAGCGTTCTTTGAGGGGGGTAATTCACCCCTCCACTTT. Its translation is CASSQAFFEGGNSPLHF. The rearrangement uses TRBV4-1 and TRBJ1-6, with a possible D match to TRBD1 (6 bases). CDR3 length equals 17 residues. V gave up 1 base and J gave up 6 bases, with 16 bases separating them. CDR1 is MGHRA and CDR2 is YSYEKL in the germline V gene.

The chain employs TRBV2 and TRBJ2-7, with 7 bases aligning to TRBD2. Germline V gene sequence: CDR1 SNHLY, CDR2 FYNNEI. The CDR3 contains 15 residues. Losses at the gene ends were 5 bases for V and 2 bases for J; bases not matched to a gene: 9. CDR3 bases: TGTGCCAGCAGTACGCCGGCTAGCGGAACCTACGAGCAGTACTTC. As protein: CASSTPASGTYEQYF.

V is TRBV2 and J is TRBJ2-7; TRBD1 is a possible D gene (5 bases). The V and J ends lost 10 bases and 4 bases respectively, with 20 bases between them. This CDR3 has 14 amino acids. Germline assignment: CDR1 SNHLY and CDR2 FYNNEI. CDR3 DNA sequence: TGTGCCACCCCCCCCCGCGGCAGGGATTACGAGCAGTACTTC. It translates to CATPPRGRDYEQYF. The variable domain in full, completed from reference TRBV2 and TRBJ2-7, reads EPEVTQTPSHQVTQMGQEVILRCVPISNHLYFYWYRQILGQKVEFLVSFYNNEISEKSEIFDDQFSVERPDGSNFTLKIRSTKLEDSAMYFCATPPRGRDYEQYFGPGTRLTVT.

V and J are TRBV28 and TRBJ2-7, with 8 bases that match TRBD2. Trimming at V came to 1 base and at J to 7 bases, leaving 18 bases not matched to a gene. The CDR3 is made up of 18 amino acids. Germline V CDR1 and CDR2: MDHEN, SYDVKM. CDR3 protein: CASSLSRVWIAGSYEQYF. The CDR3 nucleotides are TGTGCCAGCAGTTTATCCCGGGTGTGGATAGCGGGATCGTATGAGCAGTACTTC.

This clone was picked up a small number of times. This chain uses TRBV3-1 (or the pseudogene TRBV3-2) with TRBJ2-1, with 7 bases identical to TRBD2. V trimming: 4 bases; J trimming: 5 bases; junction bases outside the gene matches: 8. Looked up from germline, CDR1 is LGHDT and CDR2 is YNNKEL (reference sequence). This CDR3 contains 15 residues. The CDR3 DNA reads TGTGCCAGCAGCCTACTAGCGAATACTAACAATGAGCAGTTCTTC. Its protein product is CASSLLANTNNEQFF.

V and J are TRBV5-1 and TRBJ2-7, with a weak D call TRBD1 (5 bases). Germline CDR1 reads SGHRS; CDR2 reads YFSETQ. The CDR3 is 14 amino acids. Trimming pared 3 bases from V and 5 bases from J, leaving 15 bases between. The CDR3: CASSWTLPTDEQYF. The DNA of the CDR3 is TGCGCCAGCAGCTGGACACTCCCGACCGACGAGCAGTACTTC.